The 4 T cell receptor beta chains in this list originate from one sample, sequenced in a study of Graves' ophthalmopathy and Graves' hyperthyroidism. Amplification targeted the TCR beta CDR3 regions, with RNA transcripts as the source material. A first-round RT-PCR used HTBI primers, followed by a second-round multiplex PCR. TCRdb re-analysed the multiplex PCR reads in MiXCR, keeping a single row per CDR3 protein. The sample includes over 500,000 distinct CDR3 sequences, 20% to 25% seen only once; the top ten take roughly 6.9%. The sequencing sample was made of peripheral blood. These receptors all stem from a woman between 18 and 30 years old with stable Graves' hyperthyroidism. Some clones in this sample may be carry-over from other donors' samples.

This clonotype occurred many times. The genes are TRBV12-3 or TRBV12-4 and TRBJ2-5, with D possibly matching TRBD2 (6 bases). The CDR3 extends over 15 amino acids. V was pared by 3 bases and J by 1 base, with 12 bases between. The CDR3 DNA reads as TGTGCCAGCAGTTTTGTCCGGGACTCCCAAGAGACCCAGTACTTC. It translates to CASSFVRDSQETQYF.

The chain couples TRBV10-2 to TRBJ1-1; D gene unclear. V lost 3 bases, J lost 1 base, and 9 bases lay in between. Germline V gene data show CDR1 as WSHSY and CDR2 as SAAADI. This CDR3 spans 14 amino acids. The CDR3 here is CASSETLSNTEAFF. The CDR3, as DNA: TGCGCCAGCAGTGAAACCCTCTCGAACACTGAAGCTTTCTTT.

This clonotype was counted ten times or more. The rearrangement joins TRBV30 to TRBJ1-2; D unresolved. V gave up 4 bases and J gave up 1 base, with 13 bases separating them. The CDR3 extends over 14 amino acids. Germline lookup yields CDR1 GTSNPN and CDR2 SVGIG (reference sequence). The CDR3: CAWTRGIYNYGYTF. The CDR3 DNA follows: TGTGCCTGGACTAGAGGGATTTATAACTATGGCTACACCTTC.

This clonotype has a handful of counts. J is TRBJ1-1 and V is TRBV6-1; D is undetermined. CDR3 length: 15 amino acids. The germline CDR1 and CDR2 sequences are MNHNS and SASEGT. The V end was cut by 8 bases, the J end by 4 bases, with 20 bases between. This CDR3 is CASCRLRNSVTEAFF. The CDR3 region has the DNA TGTGCCAGCTGTAGGCTTCGGAATTCGGTCACTGAAGCTTTCTTT.